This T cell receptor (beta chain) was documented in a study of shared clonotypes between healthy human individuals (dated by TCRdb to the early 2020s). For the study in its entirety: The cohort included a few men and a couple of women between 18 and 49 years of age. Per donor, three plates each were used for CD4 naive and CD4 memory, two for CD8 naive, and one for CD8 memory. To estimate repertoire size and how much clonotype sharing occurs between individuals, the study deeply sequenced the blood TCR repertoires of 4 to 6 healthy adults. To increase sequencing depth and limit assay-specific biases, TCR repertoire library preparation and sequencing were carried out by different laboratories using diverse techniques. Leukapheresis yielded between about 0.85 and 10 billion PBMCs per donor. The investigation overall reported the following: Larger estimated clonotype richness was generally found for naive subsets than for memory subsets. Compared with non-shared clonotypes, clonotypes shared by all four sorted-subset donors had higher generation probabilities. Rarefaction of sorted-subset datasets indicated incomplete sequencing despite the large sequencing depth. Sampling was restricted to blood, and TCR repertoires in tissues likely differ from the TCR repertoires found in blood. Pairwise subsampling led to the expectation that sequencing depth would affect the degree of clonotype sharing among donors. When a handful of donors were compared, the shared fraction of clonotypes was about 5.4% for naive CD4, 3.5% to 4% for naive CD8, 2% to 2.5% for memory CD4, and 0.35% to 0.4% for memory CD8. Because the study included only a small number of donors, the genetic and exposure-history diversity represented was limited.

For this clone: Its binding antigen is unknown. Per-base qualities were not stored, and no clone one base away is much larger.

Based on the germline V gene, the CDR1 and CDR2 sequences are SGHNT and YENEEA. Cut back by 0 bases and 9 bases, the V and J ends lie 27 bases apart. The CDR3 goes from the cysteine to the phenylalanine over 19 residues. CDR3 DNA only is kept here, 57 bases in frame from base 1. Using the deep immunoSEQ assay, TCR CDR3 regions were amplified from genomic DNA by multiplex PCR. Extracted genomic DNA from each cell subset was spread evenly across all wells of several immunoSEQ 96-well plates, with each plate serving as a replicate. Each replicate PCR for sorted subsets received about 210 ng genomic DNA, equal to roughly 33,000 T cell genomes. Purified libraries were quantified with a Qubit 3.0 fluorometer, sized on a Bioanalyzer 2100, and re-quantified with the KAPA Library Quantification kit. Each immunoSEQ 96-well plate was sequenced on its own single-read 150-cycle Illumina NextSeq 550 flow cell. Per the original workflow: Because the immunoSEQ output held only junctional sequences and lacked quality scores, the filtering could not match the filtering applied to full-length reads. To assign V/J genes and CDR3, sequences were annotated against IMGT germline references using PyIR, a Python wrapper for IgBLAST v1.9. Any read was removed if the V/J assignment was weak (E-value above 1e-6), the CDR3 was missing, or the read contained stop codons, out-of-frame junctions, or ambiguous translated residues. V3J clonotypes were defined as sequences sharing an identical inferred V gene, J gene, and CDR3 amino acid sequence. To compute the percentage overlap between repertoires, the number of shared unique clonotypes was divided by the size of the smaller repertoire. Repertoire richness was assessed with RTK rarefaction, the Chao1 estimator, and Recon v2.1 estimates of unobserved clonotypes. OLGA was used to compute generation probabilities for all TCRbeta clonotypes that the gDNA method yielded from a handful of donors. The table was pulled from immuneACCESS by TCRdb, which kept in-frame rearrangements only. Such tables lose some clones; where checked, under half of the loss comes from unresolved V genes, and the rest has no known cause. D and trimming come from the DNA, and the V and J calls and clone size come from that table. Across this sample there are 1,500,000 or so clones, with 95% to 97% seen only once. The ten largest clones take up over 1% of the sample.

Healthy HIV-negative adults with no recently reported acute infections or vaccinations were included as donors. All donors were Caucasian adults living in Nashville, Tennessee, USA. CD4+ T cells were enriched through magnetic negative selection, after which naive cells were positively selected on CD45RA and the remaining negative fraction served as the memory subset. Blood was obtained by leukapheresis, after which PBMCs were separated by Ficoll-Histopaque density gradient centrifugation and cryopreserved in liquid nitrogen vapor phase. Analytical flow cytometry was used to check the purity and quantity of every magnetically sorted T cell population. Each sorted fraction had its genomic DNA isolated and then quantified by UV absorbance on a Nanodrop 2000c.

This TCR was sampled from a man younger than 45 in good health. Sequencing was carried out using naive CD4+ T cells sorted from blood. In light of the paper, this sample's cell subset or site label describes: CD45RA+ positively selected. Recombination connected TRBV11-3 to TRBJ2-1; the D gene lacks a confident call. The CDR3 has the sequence CASSLDFGPFGSPIGEQFF. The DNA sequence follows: TGTGCCAGCAGCTTAGATTTCGGACCATTCGGGTCCCCTATAGGTGAGCAGTTCTTC.